Below are 2 T cell receptor beta chains sequenced from a single sample in a study of T-cell reconstitution after alpha-beta-depleted transplantation in children. Unique molecular identifiers were incorporated into the prepared TCRbeta library. TCRdb ran MiXCR on the PCR reads and lists one entry per CDR3 protein. Here the sample spans roughly 500,000 distinct CDR3 sequences, about 12% being singletons. Sequencing used PBMCs from the stem cell graft donor, obtained from the stem cell graft. These TCRs come from a human donor who donated a stem cell graft to a child with combined immunodeficiency.

This clonotype was seen once. The rearrangement uses TRBV7-3 and TRBJ2-1; D might be TRBD1 (5 bases). The CDR3 length is 15 residues. Germline CDR1 is SGHTA and CDR2 is FQGTGA. With 0 bases removed from V and 3 bases from J, the gap between germline ends came to 9 bases. The CDR3 coding sequence is TGTGCCAGCAGCTTAACCAGGGATTACTACAATGAGCAGTTCTTC. Its protein is CASSLTRDYYNEQFF. Filled out from reference TRBV7-3 and TRBJ2-1, the complete variable domain reads GAGVSQTPSNKVTEKGKYVELRCDPISGHTALYWYRQSLGQGPEFLIYFQGTGAADDSGLPNDRFFAVRPEGSVSTLKIQRTERGDSAVYLCASSLTRDYYNEQFFGPGTRLTVL.

This clonotype appeared a few times. J is TRBJ2-1 and V is TRBV7-8, with 8 bases identical to TRBD2. With V trimmed by 5 bases and J by 7 bases, 13 bases remained unmatched. This CDR3 has 16 amino acids. Germline CDR1 is SGHVS and CDR2 is FQNEAQ. CDR3: CASSLLTSGLSNEQFF. The CDR3 nucleotides are TGTGCCAGCAGCCTCCTAACTAGCGGCCTTAGTAATGAGCAGTTCTTC.